Shown below are 24 T cell receptor beta chains from a single sample sequenced in a study of control samples from healthy donors and cancer patients. Clones were sequenced by immunoSEQ multiplex PCR, and TCRdb holds only the in-frame ones, with some missing. The table includes around 93,000 clones, about 91% detected once. The source material was blood. The receptors come from a man aged 25 to 45 in good health.

The chain has TRBV5-1 and TRBJ2-7; 7 bases are shared with TRBD1. Trimming at V came to 4 bases and at J to 5 bases, leaving 6 bases not matched to a gene. The CDR3 has 13 amino acids. The germline gives CDR1 SGHRS, CDR2 YFSETQ. CDR3 loop: CASSEDRADEQYF. In DNA form, the CDR3 reads TGCGCCAGCAGCGAAGACAGGGCCGACGAGCAGTACTTC.

V is TRBV11-1 and J is TRBJ2-2, with D possibly matching TRBD2 (6 bases). The CDR3 consists of 13 residues. Germline V CDR1 and CDR2: SGHAT, FQDESV (reference sequence). V was pared by 5 bases and J by 6 bases, with 10 bases between. The DNA for the CDR3 is TGTGCCAGCAGCAGGGACTCCCCCGGGGAGCTGTTTTTT. It is translated as CASSRDSPGELFF.

This clone was seen a few times. The chain uses TRBV4-1 and TRBJ2-2; D is possibly TRBD2 (5 bases). The CDR3 is 14 residues long. Trimming pared 2 bases from V and 6 bases from J, leaving 10 bases between. Germline V CDR1 and CDR2: MGHRA, YSYEKL. The CDR3 loop reads CASSQTGNPGELFF. For the CDR3, the DNA is TGCGCCAGCAGCCAAACCGGGAATCCCGGGGAGCTGTTTTTT.

The chain joins TRBV6-2 or TRBV6-3 to TRBJ1-1, with 7 bases aligning to TRBD1. The CDR3 spans 13 residues. The V segment lost 6 bases and the J segment 6 bases; nucleotides outside the gene matches: 7. Germline-derived CDR1 and CDR2 are MNHEY and SVGEGT. DNA for the CDR3: TGTGCCAGCAGCTGGAGACAGGGCCCTGAAGCTTTCTTT. Residues: CASSWRQGPEAFF.

The chain combines TRBV28 with TRBJ2-1; D is perhaps TRBD2 (5 bases). The germline V and J ends were trimmed by 5 bases and 0 bases, with 14 bases remaining between them. Germline V gene sequence: CDR1 MDHEN, CDR2 SYDVKM. CDR3 length equals 16 residues. The CDR3: CASSLRGLSSYNEQFF. The CDR3 DNA reads as TGTGCCAGCAGTCTTCGCGGGTTGAGCTCCTACAATGAGCAGTTCTTC.

This clone was seen only once. The gene calls are TRBV20-1 and TRBJ2-7; the D call may be TRBD1 or TRBD2 (6 bases each). CDR3 length: 11 residues. CDR1 and CDR2 (germline): DFQATT, SNEGSKA (reference sequence). V dropped 6 bases and J dropped 12 bases, with 18 bases sitting between them. The CDR3 DNA is TGCAGTGCCCATAGGGGGGATTTTCTGTACTTC. This gives the protein CSAHRGDFLYF.

This chain joins TRBV2 and TRBJ2-4, with D maybe TRBD2 (6 bases). V was pared by 0 bases and J by 3 bases, with 12 bases between. Germline CDR1 is SNHLY and CDR2 is FYNNEI. This CDR3 spans 16 amino acids. The chain's CDR3 is CASSEAGGVGKNIQYF. In DNA form, the CDR3 reads TGTGCCAGCAGTGAAGCCGGCGGGGTGGGCAAAAACATTCAGTACTTC. Combining the CDR3 with reference TRBV2 and TRBJ2-4 gives the whole variable domain EPEVTQTPSHQVTQMGQEVILRCVPISNHLYFYWYRQILGQKVEFLVSFYNNEISEKSEIFDDQFSVERPDGSNFTLKIRSTKLEDSAMYFCASSEAGGVGKNIQYFGAGTRLSVL.

CDR3 DNA: TGTGCCAGCAGTTACCGGACAGGGGGTGAAGAGACCCAGTACTTC. It is translated as CASSYRTGGEETQYF. The chain employs TRBV6-5 and TRBJ2-5; 10 positions agree with TRBD1. The germline V gene encodes CDR1 MNHEY and CDR2 SVGAGI. V shed 2 bases and J 3 bases; nucleotides not matched to a gene: 3. This CDR3 has 15 amino acids.

V gene TRBV27 combines with J gene TRBJ1-6; TRBD1 might be the D (5 bases). This CDR3 is 15 amino acids long. Deletions cut 6 bases from V and 10 bases from J, with 19 bases between. The germline V gene has CDR1 MNHEY and CDR2 SMNVEV (reference sequence). CDR3 amino acids: CASSLRSQGNSPLHF. CDR3 in DNA: TGTGCCAGCAGCCTTCGATCTCAGGGAAACTCACCCCTCCACTTT.

This clone is a singleton in its sample. The chain is built from TRBV29-1 and TRBJ1-1; TRBD1 agrees at 8 bases. The CDR3 is 14 residues long. The V segment lost 4 bases and the J segment 4 bases; nucleotides outside the gene matches: 8. Germline CDR1 and CDR2: SQVTM and ANQGSEA. The DNA for the CDR3 is TGCAGCGTTGGACAGGGGATTTTGGGCACTGAAGCTTTCTTT. Translating gives CSVGQGILGTEAFF.

This chain links TRBV7-3 with TRBJ2-1, with TRBD2 identical over 8 bases. The CDR3 is 15 amino acids. The J segment lost 6 bases and the V segment lost 1 base, leaving 5 bases of the junction unmatched. Germline CDR1 is SGHTA and CDR2 is FQGTGA. This CDR3 reads CASSLSSGSGNEQFF. The CDR3 DNA sequence: TGTGCCAGCAGCTTAAGCAGCGGGAGTGGCAATGAGCAGTTCTTC.

The chain has TRBV18 and TRBJ1-1, with TRBD1 identical over 7 bases. The trim removed 4 bases at V and 1 base at J, leaving 3 bases unmatched. Germline V gene data show CDR1 as KGHSH and CDR2 as LQKENI. The length of the CDR3 is 14 residues. CDR3 sequence reads: CASSLRQGNTEAFF. In nucleotides, the CDR3 is TGTGCCAGCTCACTTCGACAGGGGAACACTGAAGCTTTCTTT.

The CDR3 sequence: CASSNTDTQYF. As DNA, the CDR3 is TGTGCCAGTAGTAACACAGATACGCAGTATTTT. The chain uses TRBV19 and TRBJ2-3; no firm D call. Germline CDR1 is LNHDA and CDR2 is SQIVND (reference sequence). Trimming removed 4 bases from V and 2 bases from J, with 1 base in between. The CDR3 is 11 residues long.

In DNA, the CDR3 is TGTGCCGGGGAGGCACCTTGGCGGAACAATGAGCAGTTCTTC. Amino acid sequence: CAGEAPWRNNEQFF. The chain joins TRBV7-9 to TRBJ2-1; perhaps TRBD2 as D (6 bases). The CDR3 sequence is 14 residues long. Trimming took off 11 bases at V and 5 bases at J, with 19 bases between the two ends. The germline V gene encodes CDR1 SEHNR and CDR2 FQNEAQ (reference sequence).

This clone appeared a few times. The rearrangement links TRBV23-1 to TRBJ2-1, with D possibly TRBD1 on 5 matching bases. TRBV23-1 is designated an ORF whose function remains uncertain. The CDR3 spans 16 residues. Trimming stripped 0 bases from V and 0 bases from J, with 9 bases between. CDR3 DNA: TGCGCCAGCAGTCAATCTCAGGGAATCTCCTACAATGAGCAGTTCTTC. Protein product: CASSQSQGISYNEQFF.

V usage is TRBV7-2 and J usage is TRBJ2-7; 12 bases align to TRBD2. Germline V gives CDR1 SGHTA, CDR2 FQGNSA. The V segment lost 5 bases and the J segment 6 bases; nucleotides outside the gene matches: 8. CDR3 length: 15 residues. CDR3 sequence (DNA): TGTGCCAGCAGCCCATGGACTAGCGGGAACGGCGAGCAGTACTTC. This gives the protein CASSPWTSGNGEQYF.

V gene TRBV7-9 combines with J gene TRBJ2-7; D is perhaps TRBD2 (6 bases). The germline V and J ends were trimmed by 5 bases and 6 bases, with 11 bases remaining between them. The CDR3 covers 12 residues. Germline values: CDR1 SEHNR, CDR2 FQNEAQ (reference sequence). DNA of the CDR3: TGTGCCAGCAGCCAGGGACTTTCCGAGCAGTACTTC. This translates into CASSQGLSEQYF. The variable domain in full, completed from reference TRBV7-9 and TRBJ2-7, reads DTGVSQNPRHKITKRGQNVTFRCDPISEHNRLYWYRQTLGQGPEFLTYFQNEAQLEKSRLLSDRFSAERPKGSFSTLEIQRTEQGDSAMYLCASSQGLSEQYFGPGTRLTVT.

This clone is medium-sized. The V call is TRBV7-8, the J call TRBJ2-5, with a tentative D call TRBD1 (6 bases). With 7 bases removed from V and 5 bases from J, the gap between germline ends came to 17 bases. CDR3 length: 14 amino acids. Germline V gene data show CDR1 as SGHVS and CDR2 as FQNEAQ. The DNA of the CDR3 is TGTGCCAGCAACCTAGGGGGTGGTACCGAGACCCAGTACTTC. As protein: CASNLGGGTETQYF. Complete variable domain (other parts from reference TRBV7-8 and TRBJ2-5): GAGVSQSPRYKVAKRGQDVALRCDPISGHVSLFWYQQALGQGPEFLTYFQNEAQLDKSGLPSDRFFAERPEGSVSTLKIQRTQQEDSAVYLCASNLGGGTETQYFGPGTRLLVL.

The chain joins TRBV6-7 to TRBJ2-7; unclear D gene. TRBV6-7 is classed as an ORF, of uncertain function. The CDR3 sequence is 16 residues long. The CDR3 DNA follows: TGTCCGTCGGGTCCGAACTCCCCCCATCGCTCCTACGAGCAGTACTTC. Translating it yields CPSGPNSPHRSYEQYF.

The chain uses TRBV30 and TRBJ2-7, with TRBD1 as a possible D gene (6 bases). CDR3 length: 12 residues. Germline loops: CDR1 GTSNPN, CDR2 SVGIG (reference sequence). Trimming took off 3 bases at V and 2 bases at J, with 8 bases between the two ends. CDR3 in amino acids: CAWSRGAYEQYF. The CDR3 DNA sequence: TGTGCCTGGAGCAGGGGAGCCTACGAGCAGTACTTC.

This chain links TRBV27 with TRBJ1-1; the D is unclear. The length of the CDR3 is 15 residues. CDR1 is MNHEY and CDR2 is SMNVEV in the germline V gene (reference sequence). The V gene lost 3 bases and the J gene lost 0 bases, with 11 bases spanning the gap. CDR3 coding DNA: TGTGCCAGCAGTTTTGCCACACTTATGAACACTGAAGCTTTCTTT. Translation gives CASSFATLMNTEAFF.

The chain carries TRBV11-3 and TRBJ2-1; unclear D gene. The germline gives CDR1 SGHNT, CDR2 YENEEA. The CDR3 is made up of 17 amino acids. Trimming removed 1 base at V and 2 bases at J, with 15 bases between. CDR3 sequence (DNA): TGTGCCAGCAGCTTAGGAGCACGAATATTCACCTACAATGAGCAGTTCTTC. As protein: CASSLGARIFTYNEQFF. Based on the CDR3 plus reference TRBV11-3 and TRBJ2-1, the full variable domain is EAGVVQSPRYKIIEKKQPVAFWCNPISGHNTLYWYLQNLGQGPELLIRYENEEAVDDSQLPKDRFSAERLKGVDSTLKIQPAELGDSAVYLCASSLGARIFTYNEQFFGPGTRLTVL.

This chain joins TRBV5-1 and TRBJ2-7, with D tentatively TRBD1 (5 bases). This CDR3 region has 15 residues. Per the germline V gene, CDR1 is SGHRS and CDR2 is YFSETQ. Between the trimmed V and J ends, which lost 4 bases and 3 bases, there was a span of 17 bases. CDR3 amino acids: CASSISQGYVYEQYF. As DNA, the CDR3 is TGCGCCAGCAGCATAAGTCAGGGTTACGTCTACGAGCAGTACTTC. The whole variable domain, filled in from reference TRBV5-1 and TRBJ2-7, reads KAGVTQTPRYLIKTRGQQVTLSCSPISGHRSVSWYQQTPGQGLQFLFEYFSETQRNKGNFPGRFSGRQFSNSRSEMNVSTLELGDSALYLCASSISQGYVYEQYFGPGTRLTVT.

This chain joins TRBV6-6 and TRBJ2-7; 8 nucleotides match TRBD1. V lost 6 bases to trimming and J lost 5 bases; unmatched junction nucleotides: 12. The germline V gene has CDR1 MNHNY and CDR2 SVGAGI (reference sequence). This CDR3 is 15 amino acids long. The CDR3 nucleotides read TGTGCCAGCAGAGAGACAGGGGTCGGGATGGACGAGCAGTACTTC. Amino acids: CASRETGVGMDEQYF.